This T cell receptor beta chain comes out of a study of CD8 T cells in Susac syndrome. An input of roughly 0.5 to 1 ug of RNA was subjected to reverse transcription using random hexamers. TCRdb reprocessed the immunoSEQ multiplex PCR reads with MiXCR, giving one entry per CDR3 protein. The table includes 170,000 or so distinct CDR3 sequences, around 94% detected once. Under recently defined diagnostic criteria, the patients with Susac syndrome qualified as having definite or probable disease. Negative isolation was used for CD8+ and CD4+ T cells, and FACS enrichment was applied to TEMRA cells. The V gene's germline CDR1 is SGHAT and CDR2 FQNNGV. CDR3 length: 14 amino acids. Trimming at V came to 4 bases and at J to 9 bases, leaving 10 bases not matched to a gene.

Sequencing used CD4+ T cells from PBMCs. The chain couples TRBV11-2 to TRBJ2-5; 8 positions match TRBD2. The receptor was derived from a human donor with Susac syndrome. The CDR3 protein is CASSSSRGAGAQYF. CDR3 in DNA: TGTGCCAGCAGCTCCTCCAGGGGAGCGGGGGCCCAGTACTTC.